What follows are 21 T cell receptor beta chains derived from one specimen sequenced in a study of CD8 T cells in Susac syndrome. It was with random hexamers that roughly 0.5 to 1 ug RNA was reverse transcribed. TCRdb recomputed calls from the immunoSEQ multiplex PCR reads with MiXCR, one row per CDR3 protein. The table shows 75,000 to 95,000 distinct CDR3 sequences, with 95% to 96% occurring only once. The sample comprised CD8+ T cells from PBMCs. The source is a human donor with Susac syndrome.

The chain links TRBV9 to TRBJ2-1, with 11 positions matching TRBD2. The CDR3 totals 18 residues. J gave up 6 bases and V 2 bases, and 13 bases lay outside the gene matches. The germline V gene has CDR1 SGDLS and CDR2 YYNGEE. The CDR3 sequence is CASSVGLAGSRGSNEQFF. CDR3 DNA: TGTGCCAGCAGCGTCGGACTAGCGGGCTCACGGGGGAGCAATGAGCAGTTCTTC.

Points on this clonotype: An end of the junction does not agree with germline; a read error may underlie this. The chain joins TRBV14 to TRBJ1-4; TRBD1 agrees at 8 bases. From germline, CDR1 is SGHDN and CDR2 FVKESK. The CDR3 has 13 amino acids. CDR3 region: CASSQVMRQGLVF. CDR3 DNA: TGTGCCAGCAGCCAAGTTATGAGACAGGGGCTCGTTTTT.

The chain has TRBV30 and TRBJ1-2; D gene uncertain. Germline V gene lookup returns CDR1 GTSNPN and CDR2 SVGIG (reference sequence). The CDR3 runs to 12 residues. Trimming took 4 bases from V and 4 from J, leaving 10 bases between them. The CDR3, as DNA: TGTGCCTGGACACCGGCGGCCTATGGCTACACCTTC. Protein product: CAWTPAAYGYTF. The variable domain in full, with the rest retrieved from reference TRBV30 and TRBJ1-2, is SQTIHQWPATLVQPVGSPLSLECTVEGTSNPNLYWYRQAAGRGLQLLFYSVGIGQISSEVPQNLSASRPQDRQFILSSKKLLLSDSGFYLCAWTPAAYGYTFGSGTRLTVV.

CDR3 in DNA: TGCGCCAGCAGTTTCGAGGGGCCTAACTATGGCTACACCTTC. It encodes CASSFEGPNYGYTF. This rearrangement joins TRBV5-1 to TRBJ1-2, with a weak D call TRBD1 (5 bases). The germline gives CDR1 SGHRS, CDR2 YFSETQ. Trimming removed 5 bases at V and 0 bases at J, with 11 bases between. The CDR3 sequence is 14 residues long.

This chain connects TRBV29-1 to TRBJ2-7; 10 bases fit TRBD1. The trim removed 2 bases at V and 5 bases at J, leaving 3 bases unmatched. This CDR3 comprises 13 residues. Germline assignment: CDR1 SQVTM and CDR2 ANQGSEA. The CDR3 sequence is CSVEKGQGNEQYF. The CDR3 nucleotides read TGCAGCGTTGAAAAGGGACAGGGGAACGAGCAGTACTTC.

This clonotype was seen just once. V and J are TRBV30 and TRBJ2-1, with D tentatively TRBD1 (6 bases). The germline V gene has CDR1 GTSNPN and CDR2 SVGIG (reference sequence). Trimming stripped 5 bases from V and 0 bases from J, with 17 bases between. This CDR3 is built from 16 residues. For the CDR3, the DNA is TGTGCCTGGGGCCACCCTGGACAGTACTCCTACAATGAGCAGTTCTTC. It yields the protein CAWGHPGQYSYNEQFF.

The gene calls are TRBV6-5 and TRBJ2-7, with D uncertain. The germline V gene encodes CDR1 MNHEY and CDR2 SVGAGI. This CDR3 has 13 amino acids. Trimming shortened V by 5 bases and J by 0 bases, and 8 bases separated the two germline ends. The CDR3 nucleotides are TGTGCCAGCAGTCAACAATTCTCCTACGAGCAGTACTTC. This encodes CASSQQFSYEQYF.

This chain connects TRBV6-2 or TRBV6-3 to TRBJ1-2, with D possibly being TRBD1 (5 bases). CDR3 length: 14 residues. Germline CDR1 is MNHEY and CDR2 is SVGEGT. V was pared by 2 bases and J by 3 bases, with 10 bases between. The CDR3 nucleotides are TGTGCCAGCAGTTACGCAGGGTCGTACTATGGCTACACCTTC. It encodes CASSYAGSYYGYTF.

Here the CDR3 reads CSVPTGESTSEAFF. As DNA, the CDR3 is TGCAGCGTCCCAACAGGGGAGAGTACGTCTGAAGCTTTCTTT. V gene TRBV29-1 combines with J gene TRBJ1-1; TRBD1 aligns across 7 bases. CDR3 length: 14 amino acids. CDR1 and CDR2 (germline): SQVTM, ANQGSEA. V shed 6 bases and J 6 bases; nucleotides not matched to a gene: 13.

J is TRBJ2-5 and V is TRBV5-1; D may be TRBD1 or TRBD2 (6 bases each). Deletions cut 3 bases from V and 2 bases from J, with 17 bases between. This CDR3 is built from 16 residues. Germline lookup yields CDR1 SGHRS and CDR2 YFSETQ. The CDR3 coding sequence is TGCGCCAGCAGCTCGGGGGCGGGCGTCCCTCAAGAGACCCAGTACTTC. Protein sequence: CASSSGAGVPQETQYF.

The rearrangement uses TRBV11-2 and TRBJ1-5; weak D call: TRBD1 (6 bases). V dropped 0 bases and J dropped 0 bases, with 9 bases sitting between them. This CDR3 spans 16 amino acids. Germline V gene data show CDR1 as SGHAT and CDR2 as FQNNGV. The CDR3: CASSLDPGDSNQPQHF. For the CDR3, the DNA is TGTGCCAGCAGCTTAGATCCAGGGGATAGCAATCAGCCCCAGCATTTT.

The genes are TRBV20-1 and TRBJ2-3; the match to TRBD2 covers 7 bases. Trimming cost V 1 base and J 0 bases; bases outside gene matches: 16. Germline-derived CDR1 and CDR2 are DFQATT and SNEGSKA (reference sequence). The CDR3 has 19 amino acids. The CDR3, as DNA: TGCAGTGCTAGAGTCGACCGGGACTACCTCGTTCAAAGCACAGATACGCAGTATTTT. This encodes CSARVDRDYLVQSTDTQYF.

The chain couples TRBV5-1 to TRBJ1-2; D gene ambiguous. V dropped 5 bases and J dropped 4 bases, with 15 bases sitting between them. The CDR3 covers 14 residues. Germline V gene data show CDR1 as SGHRS and CDR2 as YFSETQ. This CDR3 is CASRREEWGYGYTF. The CDR3 bases are TGCGCCAGCAGACGCGAAGAGTGGGGCTATGGCTACACCTTC.

The chain combines TRBV20-1 with TRBJ1-4; 12 bases fit TRBD1. In germline, CDR1 is DFQATT, CDR2 SNEGSKA (reference sequence). Germline trimming cut 2 bases from V and 6 bases from J; bases unmatched to any gene: 1. The CDR3 runs 14 residues. CDR3 sequence: CSARWDRGHEKLFF. The CDR3 region has the DNA TGCAGTGCTAGATGGGACAGGGGGCATGAAAAACTGTTTTTT.

This chain links TRBV18 with TRBJ2-5; D remains ambiguous. Trimming stripped 0 bases from V and 5 bases from J, with 10 bases between. The CDR3 is made up of 14 amino acids. In germline, CDR1 is KGHSH, CDR2 LQKENI. The CDR3 loop reads CASSPPVGPETQYF. CDR3 DNA: TGTGCCAGCTCACCACCGGTTGGGCCCGAGACCCAGTACTTC.

The V call is TRBV5-1, the J call TRBJ1-5; weak D call: TRBD1 (5 bases). Germline values: CDR1 SGHRS, CDR2 YFSETQ. Deletions cut 4 bases from V and 3 bases from J, with 14 bases between. The CDR3 loop spans 15 amino acids. The CDR3 sequence is CASSPTGGINQPQHF. The CDR3 DNA reads as TGCGCCAGCAGCCCGACGGGGGGTATCAATCAGCCCCAGCATTTT.

DNA of the CDR3: TGTGCCAGCAGCTCCTCGACAGGGGCCTATGGCTACACCTTC. This translates into CASSSSTGAYGYTF. The chain is built from TRBV7-2 and TRBJ1-2; 8 bases are shared with TRBD1. The length of the CDR3 is 14 residues. The germline V gene encodes CDR1 SGHTA and CDR2 FQGNSA. V trimming: 4 bases; J trimming: 4 bases; junction bases outside the gene matches: 5.

This clonotype has only a few counts. The chain couples TRBV4-1 to TRBJ2-3, with D uncertain. This CDR3 comprises 13 residues. The germline V gene has CDR1 MGHRA and CDR2 YSYEKL. V lost 1 base and J 5 bases, leaving 7 bases between the germline ends. The CDR3 DNA is TGCGCCAGCAGCCAAGTACACGGAGATACGCAGTATTTT. This codes for CASSQVHGDTQYF.

The rearrangement joins TRBV6-4 to TRBJ1-5; D not certain. Trimming removed 2 bases at V and 1 base at J, with 6 bases between. Germline-derived CDR1 and CDR2 are MRHNA and SNTAGT. CDR3 length equals 14 residues. The CDR3 sequence: CASSDRASNQPQHF. CDR3 nucleotide sequence: TGTGCCAGCAGTGACAGGGCGAGCAATCAGCCCCAGCATTTT.

The rearrangement joins TRBV25-1 to TRBJ1-5; 7 bases match TRBD1. V shed 3 bases, J shed 4 bases, and the junction held 6 bases outside the gene matches. Germline CDR1 is MGHDK and CDR2 is SYGVNS. The CDR3 has 15 residues. The CDR3 DNA is TGTGCCAGCAGTGAGGCTGAGACAGGGAATCAGCCCCAGCATTTT. Amino acids: CASSEAETGNQPQHF.

V usage is TRBV10-3 and J usage is TRBJ1-2; 7 bases are a match to TRBD1. CDR3 length equals 13 residues. CDR1 is ENHRY and CDR2 is SYGVKD in the germline V gene. The trim removed 10 bases at V and 5 bases at J, leaving 10 bases unmatched. CDR3 in DNA: TGTGCCACACAGGGGACCCAAGGTTATGGCTACACCTTC. As protein: CATQGTQGYGYTF.